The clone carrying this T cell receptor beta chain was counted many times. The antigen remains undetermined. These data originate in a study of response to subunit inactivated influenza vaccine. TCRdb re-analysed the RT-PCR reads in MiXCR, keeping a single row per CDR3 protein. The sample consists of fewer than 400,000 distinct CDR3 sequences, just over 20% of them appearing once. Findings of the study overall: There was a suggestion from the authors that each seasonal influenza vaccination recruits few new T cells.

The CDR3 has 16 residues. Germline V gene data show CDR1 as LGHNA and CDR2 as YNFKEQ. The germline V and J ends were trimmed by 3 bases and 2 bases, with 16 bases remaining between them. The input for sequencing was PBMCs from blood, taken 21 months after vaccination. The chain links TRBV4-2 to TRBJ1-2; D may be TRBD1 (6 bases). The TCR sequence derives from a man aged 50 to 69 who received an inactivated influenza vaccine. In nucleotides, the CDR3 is TGTGCCAGCAGCCAGAGGATAGGGGGTCACAACTATGGCTACACCTTC. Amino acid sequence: CASSQRIGGHNYGYTF.